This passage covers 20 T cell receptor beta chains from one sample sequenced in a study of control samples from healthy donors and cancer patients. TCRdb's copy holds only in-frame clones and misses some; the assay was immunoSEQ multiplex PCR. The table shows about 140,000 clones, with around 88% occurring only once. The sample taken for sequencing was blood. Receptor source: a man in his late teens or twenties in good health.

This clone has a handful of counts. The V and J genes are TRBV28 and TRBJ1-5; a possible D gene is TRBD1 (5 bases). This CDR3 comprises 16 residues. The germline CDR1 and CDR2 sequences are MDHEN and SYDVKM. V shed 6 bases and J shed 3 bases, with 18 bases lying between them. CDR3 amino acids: CASSTARDGNNQPQHF. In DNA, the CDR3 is TGTGCCAGCAGCACCGCTCGGGACGGCAACAATCAGCCCCAGCATTTT.

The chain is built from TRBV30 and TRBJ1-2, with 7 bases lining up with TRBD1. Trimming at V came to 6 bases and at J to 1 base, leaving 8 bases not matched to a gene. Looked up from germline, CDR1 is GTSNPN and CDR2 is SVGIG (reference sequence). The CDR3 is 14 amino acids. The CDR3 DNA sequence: TGTGCCTGCAACCTTGGGACAGTTAACTATGGCTACACCTTC. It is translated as CACNLGTVNYGYTF.

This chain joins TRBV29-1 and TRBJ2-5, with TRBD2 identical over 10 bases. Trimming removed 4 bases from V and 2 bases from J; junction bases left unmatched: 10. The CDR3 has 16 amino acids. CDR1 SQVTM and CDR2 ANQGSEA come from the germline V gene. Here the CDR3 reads CSVVFGRLAGQETQYF. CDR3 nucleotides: TGCAGCGTTGTATTCGGGCGACTAGCGGGTCAAGAGACCCAGTACTTC.

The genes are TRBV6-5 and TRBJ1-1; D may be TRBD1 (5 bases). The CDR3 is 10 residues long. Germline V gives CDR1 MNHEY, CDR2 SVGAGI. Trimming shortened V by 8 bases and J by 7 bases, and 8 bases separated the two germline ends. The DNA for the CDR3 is TGTGCCAGCGGGACGGTTGAAGCTTTCTTT. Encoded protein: CASGTVEAFF.

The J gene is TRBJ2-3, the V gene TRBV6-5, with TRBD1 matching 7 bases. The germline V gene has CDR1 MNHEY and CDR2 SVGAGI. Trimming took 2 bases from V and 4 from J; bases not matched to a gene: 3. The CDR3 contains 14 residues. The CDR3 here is CASSYATGADTQYF. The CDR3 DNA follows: TGTGCCAGCAGTTACGCCACAGGGGCAGATACGCAGTATTTT.

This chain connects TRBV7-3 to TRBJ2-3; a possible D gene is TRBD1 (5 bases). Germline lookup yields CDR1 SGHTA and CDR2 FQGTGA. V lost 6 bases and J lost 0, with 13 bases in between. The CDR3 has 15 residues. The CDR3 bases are TGTGCCAGCAGTTCCTCAGGGATTAGCACAGATACGCAGTATTTT. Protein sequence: CASSSSGISTDTQYF.

The CDR3 sequence is CASSPSGLAGVSEQFF. For the CDR3, the DNA is TGTGCCAGCAGCCCCAGCGGACTAGCGGGGGTCAGTGAGCAGTTCTTC. The chain links TRBV7-8 to TRBJ2-1; 13 nucleotides line up with TRBD2. V trimming: 5 bases; J trimming: 9 bases; junction bases outside the gene matches: 10. CDR3 size: 16 residues. Germline values: CDR1 SGHVS, CDR2 FQNEAQ.

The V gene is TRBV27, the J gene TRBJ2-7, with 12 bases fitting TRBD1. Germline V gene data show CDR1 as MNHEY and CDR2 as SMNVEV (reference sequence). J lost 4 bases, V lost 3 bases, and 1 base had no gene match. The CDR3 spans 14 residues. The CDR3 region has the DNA TGTGCCAGCAGTTTGGGACAGGGGGCTTACGAGCAGTACTTC. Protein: CASSLGQGAYEQYF.

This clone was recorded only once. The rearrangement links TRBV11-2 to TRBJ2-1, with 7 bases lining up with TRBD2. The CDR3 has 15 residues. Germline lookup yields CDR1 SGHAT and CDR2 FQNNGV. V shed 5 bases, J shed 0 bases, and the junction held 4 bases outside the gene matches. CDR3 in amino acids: CASSTAGVSYNEQFF. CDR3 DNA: TGTGCCAGCAGCACTGCGGGGGTCTCCTACAATGAGCAGTTCTTC.

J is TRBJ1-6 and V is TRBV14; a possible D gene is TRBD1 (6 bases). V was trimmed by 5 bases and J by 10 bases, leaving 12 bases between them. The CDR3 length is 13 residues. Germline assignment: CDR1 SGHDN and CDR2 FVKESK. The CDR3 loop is CASSGGGQSPLHF. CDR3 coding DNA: TGTGCCAGCAGCGGGGGGGGGCAGTCACCCCTCCACTTT. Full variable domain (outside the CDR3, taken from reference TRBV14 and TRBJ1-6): EAGVTQFPSHSVIEKGQTVTLRCDPISGHDNLYWYRRVMGKEIKFLLHFVKESKQDESGMPNNRFLAERTGGTYSTLKVQPAELEDSGVYFCASSGGGQSPLHFGNGTRLTVT.

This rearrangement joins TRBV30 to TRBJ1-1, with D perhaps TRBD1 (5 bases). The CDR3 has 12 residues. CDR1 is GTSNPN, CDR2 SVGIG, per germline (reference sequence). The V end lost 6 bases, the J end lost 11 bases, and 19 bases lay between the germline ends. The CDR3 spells CACHSRGTVAFF. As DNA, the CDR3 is TGTGCCTGCCATTCGCGGGGGACCGTCGCTTTCTTT.

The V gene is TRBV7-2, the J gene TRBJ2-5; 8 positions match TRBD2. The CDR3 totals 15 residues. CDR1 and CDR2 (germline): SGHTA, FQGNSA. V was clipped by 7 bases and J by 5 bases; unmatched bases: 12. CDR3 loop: CASTSRGLASETQYF. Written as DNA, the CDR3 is TGTGCCAGCACCTCCCGAGGACTAGCATCGGAGACCCAGTACTTC. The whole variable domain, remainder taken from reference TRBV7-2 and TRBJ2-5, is GAGVSQSPSNKVTEKGKDVELRCDPISGHTALYWYRQSLGQGLEFLIYFQGNSAPDKSGLPSDRFSAERTGGSVSTLTIQRTQQEDSAVYLCASTSRGLASETQYFGPGTRLLVL.

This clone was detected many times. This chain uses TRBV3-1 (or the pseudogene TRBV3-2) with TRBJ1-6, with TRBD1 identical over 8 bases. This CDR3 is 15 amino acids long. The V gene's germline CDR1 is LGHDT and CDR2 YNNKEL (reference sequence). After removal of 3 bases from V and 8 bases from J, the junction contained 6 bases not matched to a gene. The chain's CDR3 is CASSQEGQGYSPLHF. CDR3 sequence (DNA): TGTGCCAGCAGCCAGGAAGGACAGGGATATTCACCCCTCCACTTT.

The CDR3, as DNA: TGTGCCAGCAGCGTAGGGACTAGCGGGGTCTCCGGGGAGCTGTTTTTT. Its translation is CASSVGTSGVSGELFF. The V call is TRBV9, the J call TRBJ2-2; 12 positions agree with TRBD2. Germline lookup yields CDR1 SGDLS and CDR2 YYNGEE. The CDR3 is 16 amino acids. V trimming: 0 bases; J trimming: 6 bases; junction bases outside the gene matches: 3.

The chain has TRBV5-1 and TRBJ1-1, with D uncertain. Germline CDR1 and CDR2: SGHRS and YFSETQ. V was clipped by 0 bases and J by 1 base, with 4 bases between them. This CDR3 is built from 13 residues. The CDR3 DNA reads TGCGCCAGCAGCTTGGATCCGAACACTGAAGCTTTCTTT. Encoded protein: CASSLDPNTEAFF.

The CDR3 nucleotides read TGTGCCAGCAGCCCGACCCCCTGGCGTTCACCCCTCCACTTT. Its translation is CASSPTPWRSPLHF. The chain joins TRBV7-2 to TRBJ1-6; unclear D gene. In germline, CDR1 is SGHTA, CDR2 FQGNSA. Trimming cost V 5 bases and J 9 bases, with 14 bases left between them. This CDR3 spans 14 amino acids.

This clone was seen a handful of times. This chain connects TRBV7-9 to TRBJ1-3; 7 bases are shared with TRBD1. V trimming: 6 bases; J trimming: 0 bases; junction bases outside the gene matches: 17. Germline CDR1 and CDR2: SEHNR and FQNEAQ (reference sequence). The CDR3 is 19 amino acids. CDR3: CASSSSLAGQEISGNTIYF. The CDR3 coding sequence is TGTGCCAGCAGTTCCTCTTTGGCCGGACAGGAGATCTCTGGAAACACCATATATTTT.

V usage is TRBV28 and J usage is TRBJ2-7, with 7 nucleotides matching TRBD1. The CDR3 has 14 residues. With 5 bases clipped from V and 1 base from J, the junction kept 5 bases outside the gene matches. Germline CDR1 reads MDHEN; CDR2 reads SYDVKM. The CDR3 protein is CASSRTGLSYEQYF. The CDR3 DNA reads TGTGCCAGCAGTCGGACAGGCCTGTCCTACGAGCAGTACTTC.

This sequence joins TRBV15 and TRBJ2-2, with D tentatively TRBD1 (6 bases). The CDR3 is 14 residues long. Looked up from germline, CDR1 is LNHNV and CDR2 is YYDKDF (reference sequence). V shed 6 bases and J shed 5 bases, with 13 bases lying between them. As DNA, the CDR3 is TGTGCCACCAGAACGGGACACAGAACCGGGGAGCTGTTTTTT. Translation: CATRTGHRTGELFF.

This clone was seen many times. DNA of the CDR3: TGTGCCAGCAGTTCACAGTTGGATCAGCCCCAGCATTTT. Translated: CASSSQLDQPQHF. The chain recombines TRBV28 with TRBJ1-5; D is uncertain. Germline values: CDR1 MDHEN, CDR2 SYDVKM. The V end lost 4 bases, the J end lost 5 bases, and 9 bases lay between the germline ends. The CDR3 is 13 residues long.